This T cell receptor beta chain was identified in a study of blood T cell repertoires in COVID-19. Trimming took 5 bases from V and 0 from J, leaving 14 bases between them. Germline loops: CDR1 SGHAT, CDR2 FQNNGV. The CDR3 runs to 16 residues. A Seattle source enrolled patients during active infection and followed them longitudinally. Data came from immunoSEQ multiplex PCR; TCRdb stores just in-frame clones and leaves some out. The table records around 270,000 clones, more than 85% of them present only once. The receptor comes from a person between 18 and 35 years old with COVID-19, enrolled during active disease. The specimen sequenced was peripheral blood. The chain joins TRBV11-2 to TRBJ2-1; D is perhaps TRBD2 (5 bases). The DNA of the CDR3 is TGTGCCAGCAGCCATTATGAGGGTAGCTCCTACAATGAGCAGTTCTTC. As protein: CASSHYEGSSYNEQFF.